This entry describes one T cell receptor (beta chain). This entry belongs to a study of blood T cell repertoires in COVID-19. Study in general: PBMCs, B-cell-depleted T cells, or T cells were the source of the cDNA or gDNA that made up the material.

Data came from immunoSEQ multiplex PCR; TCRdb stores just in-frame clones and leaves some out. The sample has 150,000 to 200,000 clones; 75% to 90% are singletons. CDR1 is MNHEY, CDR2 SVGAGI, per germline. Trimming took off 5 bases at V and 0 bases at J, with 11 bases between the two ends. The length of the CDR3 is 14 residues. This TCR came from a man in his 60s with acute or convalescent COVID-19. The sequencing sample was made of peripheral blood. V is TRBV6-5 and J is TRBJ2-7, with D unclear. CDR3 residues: CASSTRPSSYEQYF. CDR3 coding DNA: TGTGCCAGCAGTACCAGGCCAAGCTCCTACGAGCAGTACTTC.